The rows below give T cell receptor beta chains drawn from one sample of a study of vaccination and CD4 T cells after COVID-19. No antigen has been assigned to these receptors. TCRdb called the PCR reads again in MiXCR, with one record for every CDR3 protein. This sample has about 4,100 distinct CDR3 sequences; under 25% occur once, and the top ten carry 15% to 20%. Sequenced input: CD4+ T cells from blood, cultured in vitro. Receptors were obtained from a human donor who had recovered from COVID-19. Each CDR3 is given with its conserved first and last residue. D genes are given only for firm matches. A row's size may be missing; if present it is once, few, many or a size class.

TRBJ2-5	TRBV5-4	TRBD1	-	CASSRDTGGAETQYF	TGTGCCAGCAGCCGCGATACAGGGGGCGCAGAGACCCAGTACTTC
TRBJ1-5	TRBV6-1	TRBD1	medium-sized	CASSPAQGFQPQHF	TGTGCCAGCAGCCCAGCACAGGGGTTTCAGCCCCAGCATTTT
TRBJ1-1	TRBV7-9	-	few	CASSLFPVGYNTEAFF	TGTGCCAGCAGCTTATTCCCGGTAGGGTATAACACTGAAGCTTTCTTT
TRBJ1-2	TRBV6-1	-	medium-sized	CARRDDGNYGYTF	TGTGCCCGCAGGGACGACGGAAACTATGGCTACACCTTC
TRBJ1-3	TRBV5-4	TRBD1	-	CASSLGTGGTNTIYF	TGTGCCAGCAGCTTGGGGACAGGGGGTACAAACACCATATATTTT
TRBJ1-1	TRBV4-1	-	few	CASTTGPDRTEAFF	TGCGCCAGCACCACGGGACCGGATAGGACTGAAGCTTTCTTT
TRBJ1-6	TRBV4-1	TRBD1	large	CASSPQGDSPLHF	TGCGCCAGCAGCCCGCAGGGGGATTCACCCCTCCACTTT
TRBJ1-1	TRBV4-2	-	-	CASSQITKGRSLRAFF	TGTGCCAGCAGCCAGATCACTAAAGGACGGAGCCTCAGAGCTTTCTTT
TRBJ1-5	TRBV6-1	-	few	CASSPRQVLSGQPQHF	TGTGCCAGCAGTCCGCGACAGGTTTTATCCGGTCAGCCCCAGCATTTT
TRBJ2-7	TRBV6-2/TRBV6-3	-	few	CATTGTVPHEQYF	TGTGCCACCACGGGGACGGTACCGCACGAGCAGTACTTC
TRBJ2-7	TRBV19	-	few	CASSIGGKRTYEQYF	TGTGCCAGTAGTATAGGGGGGAAGAGAACCTACGAGCAGTACTTC
TRBJ2-3	TRBV12-3/TRBV12-4	-	medium-sized	CASSATSTDTQYF	TGTGCCAGCAGCGCTACTAGCACAGATACGCAGTATTTT
TRBJ2-5	TRBV27	-	medium-sized	CASRRGETQYF	TGTGCCAGCAGACGGGGGGAGACCCAGTACTTC
TRBJ1-1	TRBV6-1	-	-	CASSPRGGMNTEAFF	TGTGCCAGCAGTCCTCGTGGCGGGATGAACACTGAAGCTTTCTTT
TRBJ1-6	TRBV2	TRBD1	once	CASSHTGQGNSPLHF	TGTGCCAGCAGCCACACCGGACAGGGTAATTCACCCCTCCACTTT
TRBJ1-1	TRBV5-6	-	-	CASSLGGGTEAFF	TGTGCCAGCAGCTTGGGGGGAGGGACTGAAGCTTTCTTT
TRBJ1-1	TRBV6-1	-	-	CASSSRVTTEAFF	TGTGCCAGCAGTAGCAGGGTGACCACTGAAGCTTTCTTT
TRBJ2-2	TRBV5-8	TRBD1	few	CASSLFLTGYTGELFF	TGTGCCAGCAGCTTGTTCCTGACAGGGTACACCGGGGAGCTGTTTTTT
TRBJ2-7	TRBV9	-	-	CASKWRQGSHEQYF	TGTGCCAGCAAATGGAGGCAGGGGTCCCACGAGCAGTACTTC
TRBJ2-7	TRBV5-4	TRBD2	medium-sized	CASSLATGRGIYEQYF	TGTGCCAGCAGCTTGGCTACGGGGAGGGGAATATACGAGCAGTACTTC
TRBJ2-3	TRBV2	TRBD1	once	CASSEGDRATDTQYF	TGTGCCAGCAGTGAAGGGGACAGAGCCACAGATACGCAGTATTTT
TRBJ1-3	TRBV2	-	-	CASSANPGTALGNTIYF	TGTGCCAGCAGTGCGAACCCAGGGACCGCCCTGGGAAACACCATATATTTT
TRBJ2-1	TRBV4-1	-	-	CASSPPLGTTGRDEQFF	TGCGCCAGCAGCCCTCCTTTAGGGACAACCGGGCGGGATGAGCAGTTCTTC
TRBJ2-2	TRBV6-1	TRBD1	few	CASTSDRANTGELFF	TGTGCCAGCACCTCGGACAGGGCGAACACCGGGGAGCTGTTTTTT
TRBJ1-6	TRBV7-6	-	few	CASSLARAPNHAYNSPLHF	TGTGCCAGCAGCTTAGCTCGAGCACCGAACCACGCCTATAATTCACCCCTCCACTTT
TRBJ2-3	TRBV7-9	-	-	CASSHQTDTQYF	TGTGCCAGCAGCCACCAGACGGATACGCAGTATTTT
TRBJ2-1	TRBV21-1	-	few	CASSKPRRYNEQFF	TGTGCCAGCAGCAAACCCCGGAGGTACAATGAGCAGTTCTTC
TRBJ1-3	TRBV18	TRBD1	few	CASSRGQGQTNTIYF	TGTGCCAGCTCCAGGGGACAGGGGCAAACGAACACCATATATTTT